A single T cell receptor beta chain is shown here with its context. Its antigen target is currently unknown. The sample holds no much larger clone one base away, and base qualities are not on file. For deep sequencing, each PBMC sample was run in six replicates, with libraries mostly built from roughly 460 ng of input genomic DNA. The immunoSEQ hsTCRbeta kit was used to prepare TCRbeta libraries, following the manufacturer's instructions. Sequencing of the completed libraries took place using an Illumina NovaSeq 6000 S4 flow cell after they had been pooled to approximately 3 nM. The study's processing was this. Raw data preprocessing and quality control were performed with the immunoSEQ Analyzer. The analysis was limited to productive rearrangements, and each clonotype was defined by a unique CDR3 amino acid sequence. Repertoire clonality was estimated as the Gini-Simpson index, computed with the R package tcR. Student's t test was used to compare Gini indices, while Pearson correlation assessed associations with tumor size change. TCRdb limited this immuneACCESS table to in-frame rearrangements with V and J called. A share of clones is missing; checked studies link under half to unresolved V genes, and the rest is unexplained. V and J calls and clone size are those listed in that table; D and trimming were worked out from the DNA. In this sample the table shows roughly 13,000 clones, roughly 73% of which occur a single time. The ten most abundant clones make up less than 3.5% of the sample.

This entry belongs to a study of neoadjuvant anti-PD-1 for oral cavity cancer (TCRdb year 2021). General notes on the study: Patients mostly received three to four biweekly doses of nivolumab at 3 mg/kg before curative-intent surgical resection. Responders were defined as patients with complete response, partial response or stable disease by RECIST 1.1; non-responders were defined as patients with progression. There were 12 patients in the parent correlative cohort, and the response rate was around 30%. A fourth nivolumab dose was given around day 43 to patients without progression, and definitive surgical resection was performed in those patients on days 50-56. Points the paper makes about the study in general: Only a few patients per response group were included in the TCR analyses, and larger cohorts for validation were called for by the authors. Higher pretreatment blood Treg/Th17 ratios correlated with higher pretreatment blood TCRbeta clonality and lower post-treatment tumor TCRbeta clonality. After neoadjuvant nivolumab, non-responders showed significantly higher T cell clonality (Gini index) in PBMCs than responders did.

The sample's time point label, decoded: before neoadjuvant nivolumab. Patients were newly diagnosed with stage II-IVA oral cavity squamous cell carcinoma and had received no prior systemic or radiation treatment. The cohort consisted of patients with HPV-negative, locally advanced oral cavity squamous cell carcinoma. No culture maintenance or expansion was done, as the peripheral blood mononuclear cells went straight to analysis. The samples were obtained from a longitudinal correlative study of a single-arm phase II trial testing neoadjuvant nivolumab in oral cavity squamous cell carcinoma. Genomic DNA-based TCRbeta sequencing was performed on subject-matched pre- and post-treatment PBMCs and tumors from three responders and three non-responders. Peripheral blood mononuclear cells were collected before nivolumab treatment and were collected again after treatment, at the time of surgery. The Maxwell RSC DNA from Cells kit was used to extract genomic DNA from PBMCs.

V has 4 bases trimmed and J has 2 bases trimmed; junction bases matching no gene number 3. The CDR3 covers 14 residues, taking in both the cysteine and the phenylalanine. Only CDR3 DNA is held: 42 bases, read in frame from base 1. As encoded in the germline V gene, CDR1 is MGHDK while CDR2 is SYGVNS. Recombination joined TRBV25-1 with TRBJ2-3; the junction holds 7 bases that match TRBD1. The source of this sequence is a person between 40 and 80 years old with oral cavity squamous cell carcinoma. Sequencing used PBMCs, obtained before nivolumab (anti-PD-1) treatment. The CDR3 reads CASSVTGATDTQYF. The sequence in DNA is TGTGCCAGCAGTGTCACAGGGGCCACAGATACGCAGTATTTT.